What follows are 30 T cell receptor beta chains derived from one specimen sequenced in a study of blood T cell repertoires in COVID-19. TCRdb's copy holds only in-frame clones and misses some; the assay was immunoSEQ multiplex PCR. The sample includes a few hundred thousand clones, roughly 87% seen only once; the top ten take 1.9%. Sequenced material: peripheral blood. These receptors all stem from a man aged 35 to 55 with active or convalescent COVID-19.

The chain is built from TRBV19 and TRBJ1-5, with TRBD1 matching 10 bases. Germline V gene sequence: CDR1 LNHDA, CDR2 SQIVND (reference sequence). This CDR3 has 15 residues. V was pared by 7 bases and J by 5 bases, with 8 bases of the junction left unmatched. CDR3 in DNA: TGTGCCAGTAATTGGGGACAGGGGAGTTATCAGCCCCAGCATTTT. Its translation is CASNWGQGSYQPQHF.

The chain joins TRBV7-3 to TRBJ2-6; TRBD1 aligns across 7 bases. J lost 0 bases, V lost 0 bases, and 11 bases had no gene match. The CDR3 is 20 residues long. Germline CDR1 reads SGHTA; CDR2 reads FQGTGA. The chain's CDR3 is CASSLTSRDRVFSGANVLTF. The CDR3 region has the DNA TGTGCCAGCAGCTTAACTTCCCGGGACAGAGTATTCTCTGGGGCCAACGTCCTGACTTTC.

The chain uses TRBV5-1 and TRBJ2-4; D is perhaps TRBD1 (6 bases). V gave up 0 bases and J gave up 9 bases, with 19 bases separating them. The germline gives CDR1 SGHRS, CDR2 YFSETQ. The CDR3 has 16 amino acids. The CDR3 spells CASSLGVTGNPTIQYF. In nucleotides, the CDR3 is TGCGCCAGCAGCTTGGGGGTGACAGGTAACCCCACCATTCAGTACTTC.

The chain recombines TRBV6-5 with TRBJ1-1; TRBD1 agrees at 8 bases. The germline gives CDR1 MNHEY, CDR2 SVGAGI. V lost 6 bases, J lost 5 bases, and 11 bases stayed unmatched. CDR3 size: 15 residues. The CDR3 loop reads CASRGGTGRSTEAFF. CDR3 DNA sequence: TGTGCCAGCAGGGGGGGGACAGGCCGTTCGACTGAAGCTTTCTTT.

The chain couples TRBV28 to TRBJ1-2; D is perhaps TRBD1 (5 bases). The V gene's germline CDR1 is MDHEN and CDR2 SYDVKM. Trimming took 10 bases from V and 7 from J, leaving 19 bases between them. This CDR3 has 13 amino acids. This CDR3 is CAIPLQGSGGYTF. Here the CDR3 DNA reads TGTGCCATCCCCCTGCAGGGATCTGGTGGCTACACCTTC.

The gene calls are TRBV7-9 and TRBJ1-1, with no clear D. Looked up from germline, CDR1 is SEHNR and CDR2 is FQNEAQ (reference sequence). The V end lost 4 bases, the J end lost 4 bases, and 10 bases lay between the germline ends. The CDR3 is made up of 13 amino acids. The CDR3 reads CASSSARSTEAFF. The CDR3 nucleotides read TGTGCCAGCAGCTCTGCGCGGAGCACTGAAGCTTTCTTT.

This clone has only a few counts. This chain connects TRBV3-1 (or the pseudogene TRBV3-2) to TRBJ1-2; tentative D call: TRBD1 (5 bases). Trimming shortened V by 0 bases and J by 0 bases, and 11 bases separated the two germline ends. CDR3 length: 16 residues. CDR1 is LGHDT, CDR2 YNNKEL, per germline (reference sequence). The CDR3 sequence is CASSQDLVTANYGYTF. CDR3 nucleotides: TGTGCCAGCAGCCAAGATCTTGTGACAGCTAACTATGGCTACACCTTC.

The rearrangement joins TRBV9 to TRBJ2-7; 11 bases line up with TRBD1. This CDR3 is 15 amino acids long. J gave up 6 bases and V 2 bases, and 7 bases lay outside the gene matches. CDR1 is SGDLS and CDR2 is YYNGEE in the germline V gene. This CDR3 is CASSVRPGQGGEQYF. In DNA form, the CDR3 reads TGTGCCAGCAGCGTTAGACCGGGACAGGGGGGCGAGCAGTACTTC.

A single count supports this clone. The CDR3 DNA follows: TGCGCCAGCAGTGCAGGGGGGACAGGTTCTGACAATGAGCAGTTCTTC. This sequence encodes CASSAGGTGSDNEQFF. The chain links TRBV10-1 to TRBJ2-1, with 8 bases lining up with TRBD1. Trimming removed 4 bases from V and 5 bases from J; junction bases left unmatched: 10. This CDR3 comprises 16 residues. Per germline, CDR1 WNHNN and CDR2 SYGVQD (reference sequence).

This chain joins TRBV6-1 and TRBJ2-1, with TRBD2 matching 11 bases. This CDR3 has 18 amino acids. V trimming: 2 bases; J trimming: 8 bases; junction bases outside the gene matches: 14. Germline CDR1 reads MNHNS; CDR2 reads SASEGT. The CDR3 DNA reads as TGTGCCAGCAGTGAAATCTCCCTTACTAGCGGGAGTGGCGATGAGCAGTTCTTC. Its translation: CASSEISLTSGSGDEQFF.

The CDR3 loop is CASSQTGSPNYGYTF. CDR3 nucleotide sequence: TGTGCCAGTTCACAAACAGGTTCACCGAACTATGGCTACACCTTC. The rearrangement links TRBV19 to TRBJ1-2, with D possibly TRBD1 on 5 matching bases. The CDR3 sequence is 15 residues long. Germline V gene sequence: CDR1 LNHDA, CDR2 SQIVND (reference sequence). The ends were cut back, 8 bases at V and 2 bases at J, with 18 bases in the middle.

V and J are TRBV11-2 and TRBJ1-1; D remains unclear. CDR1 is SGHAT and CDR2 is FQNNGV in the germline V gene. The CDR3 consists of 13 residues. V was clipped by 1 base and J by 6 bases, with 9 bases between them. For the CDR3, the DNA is TGTGCCAGCAGCTTAGTTCAGTACGCTGAAGCTTTCTTT. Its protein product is CASSLVQYAEAFF. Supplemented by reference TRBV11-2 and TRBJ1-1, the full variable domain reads EAGVAQSPRYKIIEKRQSVAFWCNPISGHATLYWYQQILGQGPKLLIQFQNNGVVDDSQLPKDRFSAERLKGVDSTLKIQPAKLEDSAVYLCASSLVQYAEAFFGQGTRLTVV.

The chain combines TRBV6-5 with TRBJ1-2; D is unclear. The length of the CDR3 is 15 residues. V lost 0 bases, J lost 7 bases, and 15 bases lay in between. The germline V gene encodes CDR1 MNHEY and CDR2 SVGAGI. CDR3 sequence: CASSYSGPSAGGYTF. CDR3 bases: TGTGCCAGCAGTTACTCGGGCCCCTCGGCCGGTGGCTACACCTTC.

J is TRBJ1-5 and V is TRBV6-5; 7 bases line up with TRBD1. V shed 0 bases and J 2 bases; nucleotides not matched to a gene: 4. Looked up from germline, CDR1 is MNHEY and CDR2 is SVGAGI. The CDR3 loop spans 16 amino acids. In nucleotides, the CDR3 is TGTGCCAGCAGTTACTCGAGACAGGGTGGCAATCAGCCCCAGCATTTT. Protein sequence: CASSYSRQGGNQPQHF.

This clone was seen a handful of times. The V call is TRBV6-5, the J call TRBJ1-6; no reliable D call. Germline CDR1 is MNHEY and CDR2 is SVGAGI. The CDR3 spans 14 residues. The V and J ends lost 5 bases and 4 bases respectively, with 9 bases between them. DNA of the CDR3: TGTGCCAGCAGTCCTCCGTCGTATAATTCACCCCTCCACTTT. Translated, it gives CASSPPSYNSPLHF.

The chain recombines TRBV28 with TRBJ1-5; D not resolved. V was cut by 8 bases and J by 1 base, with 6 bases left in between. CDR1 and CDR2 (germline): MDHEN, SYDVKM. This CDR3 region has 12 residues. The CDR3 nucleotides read TGTGCCAGCGGAGGAAGCAATCAGCCCCAGCATTTT. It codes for CASGGSNQPQHF.

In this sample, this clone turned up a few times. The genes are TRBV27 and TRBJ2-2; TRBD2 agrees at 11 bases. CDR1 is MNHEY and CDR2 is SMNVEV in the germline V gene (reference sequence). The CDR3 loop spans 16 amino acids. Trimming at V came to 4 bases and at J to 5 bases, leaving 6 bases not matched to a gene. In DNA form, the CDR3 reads TGTGCCAGCAGTTATAGCGGGGGGGCCAGGACCGGGGAGCTGTTTTTT. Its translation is CASSYSGGARTGELFF.

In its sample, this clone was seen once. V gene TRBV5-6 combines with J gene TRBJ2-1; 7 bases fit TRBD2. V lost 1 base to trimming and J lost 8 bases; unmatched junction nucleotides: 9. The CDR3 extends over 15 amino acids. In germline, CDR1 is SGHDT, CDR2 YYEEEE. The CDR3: CASSLTSGTGDEQFF. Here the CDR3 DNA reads TGTGCCAGCAGCTTGACGAGCGGGACGGGGGATGAGCAGTTCTTC.

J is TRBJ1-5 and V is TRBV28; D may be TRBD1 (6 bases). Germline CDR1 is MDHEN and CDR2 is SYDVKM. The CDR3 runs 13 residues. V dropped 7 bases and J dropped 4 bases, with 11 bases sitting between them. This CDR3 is CASTTGPNQPQHF. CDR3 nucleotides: TGTGCCAGCACTACAGGGCCAAATCAGCCCCAGCATTTT.

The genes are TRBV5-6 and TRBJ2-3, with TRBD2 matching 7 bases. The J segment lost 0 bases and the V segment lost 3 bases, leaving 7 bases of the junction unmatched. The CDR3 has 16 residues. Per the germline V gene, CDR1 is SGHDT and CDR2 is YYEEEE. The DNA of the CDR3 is TGTGCCAGCAGCTCAGCCAAGCGGGGCAGCACAGATACGCAGTATTTT. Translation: CASSSAKRGSTDTQYF.

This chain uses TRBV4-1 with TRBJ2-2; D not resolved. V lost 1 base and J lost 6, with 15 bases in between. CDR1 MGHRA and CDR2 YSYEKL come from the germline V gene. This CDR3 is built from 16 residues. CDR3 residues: CASSQVDIGFPGELFF. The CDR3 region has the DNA TGCGCCAGCAGCCAAGTCGACATTGGGTTTCCCGGGGAGCTGTTTTTT.

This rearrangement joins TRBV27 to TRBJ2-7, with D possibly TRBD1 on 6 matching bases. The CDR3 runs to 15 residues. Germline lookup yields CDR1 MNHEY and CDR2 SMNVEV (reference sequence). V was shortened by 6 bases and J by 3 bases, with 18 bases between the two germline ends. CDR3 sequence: CASRPGHSRLYEQYF. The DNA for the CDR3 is TGTGCCAGCAGACCGGGACATTCAAGGCTCTACGAGCAGTACTTC.

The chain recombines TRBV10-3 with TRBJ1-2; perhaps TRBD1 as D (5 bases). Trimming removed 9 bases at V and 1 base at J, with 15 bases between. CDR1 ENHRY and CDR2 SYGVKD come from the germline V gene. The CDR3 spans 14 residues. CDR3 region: CAIPSDTYNYGYTF. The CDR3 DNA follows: TGTGCCATTCCTTCGGACACCTATAACTATGGCTACACCTTC.

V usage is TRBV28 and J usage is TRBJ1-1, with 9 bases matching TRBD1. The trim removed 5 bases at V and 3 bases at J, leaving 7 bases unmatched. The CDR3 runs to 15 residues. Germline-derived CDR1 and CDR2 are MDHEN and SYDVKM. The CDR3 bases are TGTGCCAGCAGTGCCCCGGGACAGGGAGACACTGAAGCTTTCTTT. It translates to CASSAPGQGDTEAFF.

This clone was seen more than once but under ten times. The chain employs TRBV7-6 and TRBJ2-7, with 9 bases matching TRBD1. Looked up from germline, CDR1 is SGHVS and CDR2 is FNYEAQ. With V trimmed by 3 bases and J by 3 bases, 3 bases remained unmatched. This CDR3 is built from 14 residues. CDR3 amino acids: CASSLGQGLYEQYF. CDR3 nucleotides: TGTGCCAGCAGCTTGGGACAGGGACTCTACGAGCAGTACTTC.

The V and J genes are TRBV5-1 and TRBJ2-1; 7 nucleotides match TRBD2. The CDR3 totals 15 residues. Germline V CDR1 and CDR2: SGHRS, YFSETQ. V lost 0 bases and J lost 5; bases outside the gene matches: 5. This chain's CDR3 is CASSLAQRGDNEQFF. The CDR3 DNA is TGCGCCAGCAGCTTGGCCCAGCGGGGTGACAATGAGCAGTTCTTC.

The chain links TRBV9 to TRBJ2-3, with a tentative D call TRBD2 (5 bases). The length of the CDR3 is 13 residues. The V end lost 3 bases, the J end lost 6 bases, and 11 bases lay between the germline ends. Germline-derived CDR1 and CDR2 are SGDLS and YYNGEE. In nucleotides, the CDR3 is TGTGCCAGCAGCGCACTAGGGCTTGATACGCAGTATTTT. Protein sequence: CASSALGLDTQYF. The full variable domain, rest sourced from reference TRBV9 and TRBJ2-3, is DSGVTQTPKHLITATGQRVTLRCSPRSGDLSVYWYQQSLDQGLQFLIQYYNGEERAKGNILERFSAQQFPDLHSELNLSSLELGDSALYFCASSALGLDTQYFGPGTRLTVL.

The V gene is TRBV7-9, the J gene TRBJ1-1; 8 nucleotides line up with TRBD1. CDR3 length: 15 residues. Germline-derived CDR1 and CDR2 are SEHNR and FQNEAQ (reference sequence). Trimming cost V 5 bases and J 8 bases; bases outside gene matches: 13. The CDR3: CASSPLRGGQAEAFF. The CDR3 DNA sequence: TGTGCCAGCAGCCCCCTCCGAGGGGGACAGGCGGAAGCTTTCTTT.

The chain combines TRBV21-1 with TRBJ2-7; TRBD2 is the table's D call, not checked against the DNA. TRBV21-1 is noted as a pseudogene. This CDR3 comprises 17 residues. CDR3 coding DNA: TGTGCCAGCAGCAAAGTTTGGAAACTTTGGGCTAGCGTCGAGCAGTACTTC. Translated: CASSKVWKLWASVEQYF.

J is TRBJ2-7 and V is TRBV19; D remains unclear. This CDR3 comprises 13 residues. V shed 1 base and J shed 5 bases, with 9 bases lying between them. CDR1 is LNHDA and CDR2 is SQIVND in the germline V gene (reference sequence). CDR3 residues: CASSIVWRDEQYF. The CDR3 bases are TGTGCCAGTAGTATAGTGTGGAGAGACGAGCAGTACTTC.